This T cell receptor beta chain emerged from a study of blood T cells in healthy people across ages. This clonotype was observed at least ten times. Trimming took 6 bases from V and 2 from J, leaving 13 bases between them. The CDR3 length is 14 residues. Germline CDR1 reads SEHNR; CDR2 reads FQNEAQ (reference sequence). Sample-barcoded 5' priming and a J-beta primer mix drove a second PCR of about 7 to 12 cycles. A single record per CDR3 protein comes from TCRdb applying MiXCR to the 5' RACE reads. The table lists more than 1,000,000 distinct CDR3 sequences, under 30% of them singletons. This sample also belongs to another study, concerning T cells of mothers and their children. That work adds: The overlap seen between related mothers and children slightly exceeded that of unrelated pairs, though not significantly. The authors detected no persistent microchimeric T cell clones.

The receptor comes from a girl aged 2-10 years in good health. The rearrangement uses TRBV7-9 and TRBJ2-5; D uncertain. The source material was blood. CDR3 sequence (DNA): TGTGCCAGCAGTCGCCGGACGGTACAAGAGACCCAGTACTTC. Protein product: CASSRRTVQETQYF.